This T cell receptor (beta chain) was sequenced during a study of PD-1 blockade in classical Hodgkin lymphoma. In the study overall: Nivolumab dosed at 3 mg/kg went to patients intravenously every 2 weeks.

The time point here: cycle 4 day 1 (C4D1), after five to seven weeks of nivolumab. Following autologous stem cell transplantation, relapse occurred in every patient, and exposure to brentuximab vedotin varied. Overall study results and limits: Significant TCR diversity gains by C4D1 occurred in CD4+ but not CD8+ cells. Similar baseline diversity was found in complete responders and newly diagnosed patients.

The CDR3 has 13 amino acids. Trimming removed 5 bases at V and 4 bases at J, with 11 bases between. The germline V gene has CDR1 SNHLY and CDR2 FYNNEI. As for this clone: Antigen unknown.

Clones were sequenced by immunoSEQ multiplex PCR, and TCRdb holds only the in-frame ones, with some missing. The table lists about 24,000 clones, around 74% of them singletons. This specimen was peripheral blood mononuclear cells (PBMCs), taken before the fourth cycle of nivolumab. The gene calls are TRBV2 and TRBJ1-1; D unresolved. The receptor comes from a human donor with classical Hodgkin lymphoma. CDR3 sequence: CASSQGLGTEAFF. The CDR3 DNA sequence: TGTGCCAGCAGTCAAGGCCTTGGCACTGAAGCTTTCTTT.